Each of the 29 T cell receptor beta chains below was sequenced from the same sample in a study of cytomegalovirus exposure and HLA in healthy donors. TCRdb's copy holds only in-frame clones and misses some; the assay was immunoSEQ multiplex PCR. The table includes fewer than 200,000 clones, around nine tenths detected once. Sequencing was carried out using PBMCs. Receptors originate from a woman in her 30s in good health and CMV-seronegative.

The chain recombines TRBV5-1 with TRBJ2-3; 9 bases line up with TRBD2. V dropped 4 bases and J dropped 3; count of bases not matched to a gene: 6. Germline-derived CDR1 and CDR2 are SGHRS and YFSETQ. The CDR3 runs 15 residues. DNA of the CDR3: TGCGCCAGCAGCACGGATCTAGCGGGGACAGATACGCAGTATTTT. Translating it yields CASSTDLAGTDTQYF.

This chain joins TRBV5-3 and TRBJ2-7; D call uncertain. TRBV5-3 belongs to the ORF category, with a function that is uncertain. Trimming cost V 1 base and J 2 bases, with 13 bases left between them. The CDR3 spans 15 residues. CDR3 region: CARSLSSGRPYEQYF. In nucleotides, the CDR3 is TGTGCCAGAAGCTTGTCTTCGGGTCGCCCCTACGAGCAGTACTTC.

The chain combines TRBV30 with TRBJ2-7, with TRBD1 matching 8 bases. This CDR3 spans 14 amino acids. Germline CDR1 is GTSNPN and CDR2 is SVGIG (reference sequence). J was trimmed by 2 bases and V by 3 bases; bases with no gene match: 6. The CDR3 nucleotides are TGTGCCTGGAGGGACAGGGCGTCAGCCTACGAGCAGTACTTC. Translated: CAWRDRASAYEQYF.

J is TRBJ2-7 and V is TRBV27, with D possibly being TRBD2 (6 bases). There are 15 residues in the CDR3. From germline, CDR1 is MNHEY and CDR2 SMNVEV (reference sequence). V gave up 6 bases and J gave up 0 bases, with 15 bases separating them. CDR3 sequence (DNA): TGTGCCAGCAGCACGACATCCGGGGGCTCCTACGAGCAGTACTTC. Translation gives CASSTTSGGSYEQYF.

This chain connects TRBV5-1 to TRBJ1-2; TRBD1 matches at 10 bases. The CDR3 extends over 14 amino acids. V dropped 4 bases and J dropped 8; count of bases not matched to a gene: 8. Germline-derived CDR1 and CDR2 are SGHRS and YFSETQ. In DNA, the CDR3 is TGCGCCAGCAGCCCGGTGACAGGGGGCGGCGGCTACACCTTC. Translation gives CASSPVTGGGGYTF.

This rearrangement joins TRBV18 to TRBJ2-7; 10 nucleotides match TRBD2. After removal of 3 bases from V and 0 bases from J, the junction contained 5 bases not matched to a gene. This CDR3 is 16 amino acids long. The germline V gene has CDR1 KGHSH and CDR2 LQKENI. CDR3 DNA sequence: TGTGCCAGCTCACCTTTGACTAGCGGGTTCTCCTACGAGCAGTACTTC. This translates into CASSPLTSGFSYEQYF.

The V gene is TRBV6-4, the J gene TRBJ1-1; 8 nucleotides line up with TRBD1. J gave up 3 bases and V 7 bases, and 7 bases lay outside the gene matches. Germline CDR1 is MRHNA and CDR2 is SNTAGT. CDR3 length: 14 residues. CDR3 in DNA: TGTGCCAGCAAACTGACAGGGGCGGACACTGAAGCTTTCTTT. Protein product: CASKLTGADTEAFF.

The chain uses TRBV5-6 and TRBJ1-2; D not resolved. The CDR3 covers 17 residues. V gave up 2 bases and J gave up 5 bases, with 22 bases separating them. Germline lookup yields CDR1 SGHDT and CDR2 YYEEEE. Here the CDR3 DNA reads TGTGCCAGCAGCTTTGAATCGCTGCTGGGCGAAAGGTATGGCTACACCTTC. This codes for CASSFESLLGERYGYTF.

The gene calls are TRBV5-1 and TRBJ2-5; TRBD2 matches 9 bases. Germline CDR1 SGHRS, CDR2 YFSETQ. The V and J ends lost 1 base and 4 bases, in that order; junction bases with no gene match: 5. This CDR3 is built from 15 residues. CDR3 bases: TGCGCCAGCAGCTTGAATAGCGGGGGTGTAGAGACCCAGTACTTC. It yields the protein CASSLNSGGVETQYF.

V and J are TRBV30 and TRBJ2-2; no clear D gene. V was shortened by 5 bases and J by 8 bases, with 12 bases between the two germline ends. This CDR3 spans 12 amino acids. Germline V CDR1 and CDR2: GTSNPN, SVGIG (reference sequence). The DNA for the CDR3 is TGTGCCTGGCATACAGTCCCGGGGGAGCTGTTTTTT. Amino acid sequence: CAWHTVPGELFF.

The CDR3 loop reads CASFKGQGKAETQYF. The CDR3 nucleotides are TGTGCCAGCTTTAAAGGACAGGGGAAAGCAGAGACCCAGTACTTC. This chain uses TRBV6-1 with TRBJ2-5; 9 nucleotides match TRBD1. Germline V gives CDR1 MNHNS, CDR2 SASEGT. The junction had 11 bases not matched to a gene; V was cut back by 8 bases and J by 4 bases. There are 15 residues in the CDR3.

The chain joins TRBV5-1 to TRBJ1-3, with TRBD1 as a possible D gene (6 bases). V shed 4 bases and J shed 2 bases, with 19 bases lying between them. CDR1 SGHRS and CDR2 YFSETQ come from the germline V gene. The CDR3 is 17 residues long. CDR3 sequence (DNA): TGCGCCAGCAGCCCTGGGCGGGGGCTCGGTCCTGGAAACACCATATATTTT. Encoded protein: CASSPGRGLGPGNTIYF.

The CDR3 DNA reads TGTGCCAGCAGCTCGGTAGCCCGGGACAGCGCCTACGAGCAGTACTTC. It encodes CASSSVARDSAYEQYF. The genes are TRBV5-4 and TRBJ2-7; 7 bases are shared with TRBD1. Germline CDR1 is SGHNT and CDR2 is YYREEE (reference sequence). Trimming at V came to 3 bases and at J to 2 bases, leaving 11 bases not matched to a gene. The CDR3 contains 16 residues. The complete variable domain, with remaining parts taken from reference TRBV5-4 and TRBJ2-7, reads ETGVTQSPTHLIKTRGQQVTLRCSSQSGHNTVSWYQQALGQGPQFIFQYYREEENGRGNFPPRFSGLQFPNYSSELNVNALELDDSALYLCASSSVARDSAYEQYFGPGTRLTVT.

In this sample, this clone turned up a few times. The gene calls are TRBV10-3 and TRBJ2-5; TRBD2 agrees at 7 bases. The CDR3 is made up of 14 amino acids. Losses at the gene ends were 9 bases for V and 5 bases for J; bases not matched to a gene: 12. Germline assignment: CDR1 ENHRY and CDR2 SYGVKD. Here the CDR3 reads CAMGGTQDVETQYF. The CDR3 DNA sequence: TGTGCCATGGGAGGGACTCAGGACGTTGAGACCCAGTACTTC.

The V gene is TRBV15, the J gene TRBJ1-4; TRBD1 matches at 8 bases. Germline-derived CDR1 and CDR2 are LNHNV and YYDKDF (reference sequence). V shed 4 bases, J shed 7 bases, and the junction held 8 bases outside the gene matches. The CDR3 length is 15 residues. The CDR3 sequence: CATSKTTGAAEKLFF. The CDR3, as DNA: TGTGCCACCAGCAAGACGACAGGGGCGGCTGAAAAACTGTTTTTT.

J is TRBJ1-6 and V is TRBV5-4; D is perhaps TRBD1 (6 bases). Trimming left V 2 bases short and J 0 bases short, with 12 bases between. Germline V gene sequence: CDR1 SGHNT, CDR2 YYREEE (reference sequence). This CDR3 is 17 amino acids long. In DNA form, the CDR3 reads TGTGCCAGCAGCTTAGTACAGGGCAGCTCCTATAATTCACCCCTCCACTTT. It encodes CASSLVQGSSYNSPLHF. The full variable domain, in which reference TRBV5-4 and TRBJ1-6 provide the parts outside the CDR3, is ETGVTQSPTHLIKTRGQQVTLRCSSQSGHNTVSWYQQALGQGPQFIFQYYREEENGRGNFPPRFSGLQFPNYSSELNVNALELDDSALYLCASSLVQGSSYNSPLHFGNGTRLTVT.

The V and J genes are TRBV27 and TRBJ1-1; 10 nucleotides match TRBD1. Germline V gene sequence: CDR1 MNHEY, CDR2 SMNVEV (reference sequence). This CDR3 has 16 residues. V lost 3 bases, J lost 3 bases, and 7 bases stayed unmatched. DNA for the CDR3: TGTGCCAGCAGTTTCGACAGGGGGCTACTTGACACTGAAGCTTTCTTT. As protein: CASSFDRGLLDTEAFF.

V and J are TRBV18 and TRBJ2-7, with 12 bases identical to TRBD1. The V gene's germline CDR1 is KGHSH and CDR2 LQKENI. With V trimmed by 6 bases and J by 7 bases, 7 bases remained unmatched. This CDR3 spans 14 amino acids. Written as DNA, the CDR3 is TGTGCCAGCTCTCCGGGACAGGGGGCCCAGGAGCAGTACTTC. Its protein product is CASSPGQGAQEQYF.

This chain connects TRBV30 to TRBJ2-2; D might be TRBD2 (7 bases). Germline V gene sequence: CDR1 GTSNPN, CDR2 SVGIG (reference sequence). CDR3 length equals 14 residues. Trimming took 0 bases from V and 7 from J, leaving 12 bases between them. CDR3 coding DNA: TGTGCCTGGAGTGTAGGGGGGGCAGGCGGGGAGCTGTTTTTT. Translation gives CAWSVGGAGGELFF. The variable domain in full, completed from reference TRBV30 and TRBJ2-2, reads SQTIHQWPATLVQPVGSPLSLECTVEGTSNPNLYWYRQAAGRGLQLLFYSVGIGQISSEVPQNLSASRPQDRQFILSSKKLLLSDSGFYLCAWSVGGAGGELFFGEGSRLTVL.

The chain is built from TRBV19 and TRBJ2-7; perhaps TRBD1 as D (6 bases). Trimming took 4 bases from V and 4 from J, leaving 17 bases between them. Germline values: CDR1 LNHDA, CDR2 SQIVND (reference sequence). The CDR3 spans 15 residues. The CDR3 region has the DNA TGTGCCAGTAGTAGAGCTTCAGCAGGGGTTTACGAGCAGTACTTC. Its translation is CASSRASAGVYEQYF.

The V gene is TRBV19, the J gene TRBJ1-5; TRBD1 is a possible D gene (6 bases). This CDR3 has 18 residues. V gave up 0 bases and J gave up 1 base, with 16 bases separating them. Germline CDR1 and CDR2: LNHDA and SQIVND (reference sequence). The CDR3 coding sequence is TGTGCCAGTAGTATAGAGAGCGGGGGCGCGAGGAGCAATCAGCCCCAGCATTTT. This codes for CASSIESGGARSNQPQHF.

The chain joins TRBV4-2 to TRBJ1-1; perhaps TRBD1 as D (5 bases). The CDR3 covers 14 residues. Trimming left V 2 bases short and J 6 bases short, with 13 bases between. Germline-derived CDR1 and CDR2 are LGHNA and YNFKEQ. In nucleotides, the CDR3 is TGTGCCAGCAGCCAAAACAGGATTTGGGCTGAAGCTTTCTTT. Protein: CASSQNRIWAEAFF.

The rearrangement joins TRBV7-8 to TRBJ1-4; tentative D call: TRBD1 (5 bases). V was trimmed by 3 bases and J by 4 bases, leaving 15 bases between them. The CDR3 is made up of 16 amino acids. Germline V CDR1 and CDR2: SGHVS, FQNEAQ. In DNA form, the CDR3 reads TGTGCCAGCAGCTTCTGGACAACTGCACGTAATGAAAAACTGTTTTTT. It yields the protein CASSFWTTARNEKLFF.

The chain uses TRBV19 and TRBJ1-5; maybe TRBD1 (6 bases). Trimming stripped 5 bases from V and 3 bases from J, with 11 bases between. The germline CDR1 and CDR2 sequences are LNHDA and SQIVND (reference sequence). This CDR3 region has 14 residues. CDR3: CASSPRGLNQPQHF. CDR3 in DNA: TGTGCCAGTAGTCCCAGGGGCCTCAATCAGCCCCAGCATTTT.

V is TRBV25-1 and J is TRBJ2-7; 10 nucleotides agree with TRBD1. Trimming at V came to 4 bases and at J to 5 bases, leaving 11 bases not matched to a gene. CDR1 is MGHDK, CDR2 SYGVNS, per germline. The CDR3 length is 16 residues. Written as DNA, the CDR3 is TGTGCCAGCAGTGGCTTTAAGGGACAGGGGACTCACGAGCAGTACTTC. Residues: CASSGFKGQGTHEQYF.

The chain recombines TRBV11-2 with TRBJ2-1; 14 bases are shared with TRBD2. Trimming cost V 5 bases and J 8 bases; bases outside gene matches: 14. This CDR3 is 18 amino acids long. The germline CDR1 and CDR2 sequences are SGHAT and FQNNGV. The CDR3 nucleotides are TGTGCCAGCAGCCCCCAAGGCCTGACTAGCGGGGGGGCCTATGAGCAGTTCTTC. The encoded protein is CASSPQGLTSGGAYEQFF.

This chain links TRBV6-1 with TRBJ2-7, with 12 positions matching TRBD2. This CDR3 is built from 17 residues. The V and J ends lost 3 bases and 2 bases, in that order; junction bases with no gene match: 8. Germline loops: CDR1 MNHNS, CDR2 SASEGT. CDR3 loop: CASSDYPGLAGAYEQYF. CDR3 DNA: TGTGCCAGCAGTGACTATCCGGGACTAGCGGGTGCCTACGAGCAGTACTTC.

A note on this clone: The junction does not match germline at one end; this may be a read error. V and J are TRBV6-6 and TRBJ1-2; maybe TRBD1 (5 bases). CDR1 MNHNY and CDR2 SVGAGI come from the germline V gene (reference sequence). The CDR3 has 11 residues. Here the CDR3 reads CASSLSTAPVF. Written as DNA, the CDR3 is TGTGCCAGCAGTCTATCGACAGCCCCCGTCTTC.

The chain joins TRBV9 to TRBJ2-2; D gene unclear. The CDR3 totals 14 residues. The V gene's germline CDR1 is SGDLS and CDR2 YYNGEE. The V end was cut by 3 bases, the J end by 1 base, with 7 bases between. In nucleotides, the CDR3 is TGTGCCAGCAGCGCCCAAATGAACACCGGGGAGCTGTTTTTT. Encoded protein: CASSAQMNTGELFF.